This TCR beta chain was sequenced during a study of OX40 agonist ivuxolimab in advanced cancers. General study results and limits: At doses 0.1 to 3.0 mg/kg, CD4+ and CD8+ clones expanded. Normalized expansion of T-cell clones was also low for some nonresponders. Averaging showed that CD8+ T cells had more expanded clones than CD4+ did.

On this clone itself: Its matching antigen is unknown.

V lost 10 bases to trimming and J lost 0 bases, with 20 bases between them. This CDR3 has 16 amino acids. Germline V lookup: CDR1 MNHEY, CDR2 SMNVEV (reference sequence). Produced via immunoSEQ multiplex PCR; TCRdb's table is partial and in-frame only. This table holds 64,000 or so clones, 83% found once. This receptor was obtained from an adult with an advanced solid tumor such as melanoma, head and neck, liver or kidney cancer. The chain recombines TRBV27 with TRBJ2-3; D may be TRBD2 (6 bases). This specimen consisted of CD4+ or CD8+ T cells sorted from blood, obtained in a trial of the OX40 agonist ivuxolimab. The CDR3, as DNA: TGTGCCACAACTTCCCAAGCGGGTTTTAGCACAGATACGCAGTATTTT. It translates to CATTSQAGFSTDTQYF.